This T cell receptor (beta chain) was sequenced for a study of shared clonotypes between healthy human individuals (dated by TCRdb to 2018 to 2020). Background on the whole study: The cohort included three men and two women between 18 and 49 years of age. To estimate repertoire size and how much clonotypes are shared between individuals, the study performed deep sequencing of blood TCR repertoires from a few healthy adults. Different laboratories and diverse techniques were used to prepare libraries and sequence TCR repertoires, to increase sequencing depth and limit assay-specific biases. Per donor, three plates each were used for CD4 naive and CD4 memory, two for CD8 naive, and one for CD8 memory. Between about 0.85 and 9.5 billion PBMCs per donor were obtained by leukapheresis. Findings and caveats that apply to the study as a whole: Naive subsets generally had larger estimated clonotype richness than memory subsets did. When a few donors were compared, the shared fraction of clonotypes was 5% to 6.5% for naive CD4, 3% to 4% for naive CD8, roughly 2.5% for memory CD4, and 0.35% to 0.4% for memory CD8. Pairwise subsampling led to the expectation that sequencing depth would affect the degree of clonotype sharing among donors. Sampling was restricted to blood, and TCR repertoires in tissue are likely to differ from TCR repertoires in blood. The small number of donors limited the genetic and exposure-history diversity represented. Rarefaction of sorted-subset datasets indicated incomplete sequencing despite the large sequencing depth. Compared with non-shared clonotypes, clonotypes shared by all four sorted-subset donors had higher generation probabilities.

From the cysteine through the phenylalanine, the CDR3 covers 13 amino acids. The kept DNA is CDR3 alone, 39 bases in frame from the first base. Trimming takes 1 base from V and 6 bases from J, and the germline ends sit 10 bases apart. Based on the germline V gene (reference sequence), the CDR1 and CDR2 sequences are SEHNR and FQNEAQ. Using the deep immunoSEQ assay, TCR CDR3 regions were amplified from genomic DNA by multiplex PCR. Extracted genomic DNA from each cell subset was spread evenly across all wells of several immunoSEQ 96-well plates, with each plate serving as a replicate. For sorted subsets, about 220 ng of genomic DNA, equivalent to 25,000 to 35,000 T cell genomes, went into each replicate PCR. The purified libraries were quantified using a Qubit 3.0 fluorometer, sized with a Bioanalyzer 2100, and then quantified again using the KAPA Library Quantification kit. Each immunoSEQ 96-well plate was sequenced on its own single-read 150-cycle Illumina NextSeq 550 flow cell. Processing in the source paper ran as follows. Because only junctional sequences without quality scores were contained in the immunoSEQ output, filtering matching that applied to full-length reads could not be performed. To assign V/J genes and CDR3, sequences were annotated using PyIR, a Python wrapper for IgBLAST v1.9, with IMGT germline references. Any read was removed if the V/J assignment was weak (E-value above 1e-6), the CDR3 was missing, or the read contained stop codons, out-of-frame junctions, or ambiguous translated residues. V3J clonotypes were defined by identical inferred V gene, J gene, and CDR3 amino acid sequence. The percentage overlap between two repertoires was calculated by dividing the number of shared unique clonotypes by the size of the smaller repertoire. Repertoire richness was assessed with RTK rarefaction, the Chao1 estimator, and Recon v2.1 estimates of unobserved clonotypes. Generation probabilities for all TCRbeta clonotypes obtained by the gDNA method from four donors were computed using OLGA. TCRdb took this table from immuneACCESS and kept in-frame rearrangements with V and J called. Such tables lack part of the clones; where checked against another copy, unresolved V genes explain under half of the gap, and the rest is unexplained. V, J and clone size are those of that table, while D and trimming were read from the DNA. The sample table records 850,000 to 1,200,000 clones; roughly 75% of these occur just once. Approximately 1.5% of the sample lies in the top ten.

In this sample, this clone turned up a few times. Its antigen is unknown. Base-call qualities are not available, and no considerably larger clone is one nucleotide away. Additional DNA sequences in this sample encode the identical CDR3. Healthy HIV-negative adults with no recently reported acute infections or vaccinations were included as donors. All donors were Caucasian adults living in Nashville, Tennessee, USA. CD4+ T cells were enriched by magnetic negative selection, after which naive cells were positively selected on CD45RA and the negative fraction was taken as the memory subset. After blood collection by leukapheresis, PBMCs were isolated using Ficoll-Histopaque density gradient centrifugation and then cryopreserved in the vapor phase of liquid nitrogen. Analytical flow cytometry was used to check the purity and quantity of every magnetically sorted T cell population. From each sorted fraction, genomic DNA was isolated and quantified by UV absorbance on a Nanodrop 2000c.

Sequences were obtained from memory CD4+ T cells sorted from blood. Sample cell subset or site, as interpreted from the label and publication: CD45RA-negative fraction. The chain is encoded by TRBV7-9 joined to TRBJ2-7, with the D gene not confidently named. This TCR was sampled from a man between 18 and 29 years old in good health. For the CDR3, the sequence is CASSLGGNGEQYF. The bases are TGTGCCAGCAGCTTAGGTGGGAATGGCGAGCAGTACTTC.